The 32 T cell receptor beta chains presented below share a single source sample, sequenced in a study of neurological immune-mediated disorders. One entry per CDR3 protein results from TCRdb running MiXCR on the 5' RACE reads. The data show some 27,000 distinct CDR3 sequences, under 8% seen once. The sequenced sample consisted of PBMCs. The receptors derive from a woman between 45 and 65 years old in good health.

This clonotype was recorded at least ten times. The chain joins TRBV20-1 to TRBJ2-1; TRBD2 aligns across 7 bases. After removal of 0 bases from V and 6 bases from J, the junction contained 8 bases not matched to a gene. Germline assignment: CDR1 DFQATT and CDR2 SNEGSKA (reference sequence). The CDR3 is 15 residues long. CDR3 nucleotides: TGCAGTGCTAGAGAAACCGGGACTATTCTCAATGAGCAGTTCTTC. It yields the protein CSARETGTILNEQFF.

This clonotype appeared many times. V usage is TRBV12-3 or TRBV12-4 and J usage is TRBJ1-1; 8 bases are a match to TRBD1. The CDR3 has 15 residues. Losses at the gene ends were 5 bases for V and 1 base for J; bases not matched to a gene: 6. The CDR3 protein is CASSPRTGRNTEAFF. CDR3 sequence (DNA): TGTGCCAGCAGTCCAAGGACAGGGAGGAACACTGAAGCTTTCTTT.

This clonotype showed up just a few times. This chain connects TRBV20-1 to TRBJ2-7, with 12 positions matching TRBD2. CDR3 length: 16 residues. Germline V CDR1 and CDR2: DFQATT, SNEGSKA (reference sequence). Trimming cost V 5 bases and J 0 bases; bases outside gene matches: 8. The CDR3 DNA is TGCAGTGCTTGGGGGGGACTAGCGGGTGCCTCCTACGAGCAGTACTTC. It is translated as CSAWGGLAGASYEQYF.

There are many counts of this clonotype. The chain's CDR3 is CAWSSNSPLHF. In DNA, the CDR3 is TGTGCCTGGAGTTCCAATTCACCCCTCCACTTT. The genes are TRBV30 and TRBJ1-6; D is unclear. Trimming removed 2 bases at V and 7 bases at J, with 3 bases between. The germline V gene encodes CDR1 GTSNPN and CDR2 SVGIG (reference sequence). The length of the CDR3 is 11 residues.

This clonotype was counted ten times or more. The chain is built from TRBV20-1 and TRBJ1-1; D gene uncertain. Germline loops: CDR1 DFQATT, CDR2 SNEGSKA (reference sequence). V lost 6 bases to trimming and J lost 5 bases, with 19 bases between them. This CDR3 is 14 amino acids long. The CDR3 region is CSANMVVGRTEAFF. CDR3 in DNA: TGCAGTGCCAATATGGTTGTGGGGAGGACTGAAGCTTTCTTT.

In its sample, this clonotype was seen many times. The genes are TRBV9 and TRBJ2-3; D remains unclear. The V gene lost 0 bases and the J gene lost 7 bases, with 6 bases spanning the gap. CDR1 and CDR2 from the germline V gene are SGDLS and YYNGEE. CDR3 length: 12 residues. Here the CDR3 DNA reads TGTGCCAGCAGCGTAGCGGAAAATACGCAGTATTTT. This codes for CASSVAENTQYF.

This clonotype was seen repeatedly, ten times or more. V gene TRBV11-2 combines with J gene TRBJ2-1; D is undetermined. Germline assignment: CDR1 SGHAT and CDR2 FQNNGV. Trimming pared 5 bases from V and 3 bases from J, leaving 8 bases between. The CDR3 contains 13 residues. CDR3 protein: CASSTSRYNEQFF. CDR3 coding DNA: TGTGCCAGCAGCACCTCCCGCTACAATGAGCAGTTCTTC. Full variable domain (outside the CDR3, taken from reference TRBV11-2 and TRBJ2-1): EAGVAQSPRYKIIEKRQSVAFWCNPISGHATLYWYQQILGQGPKLLIQFQNNGVVDDSQLPKDRFSAERLKGVDSTLKIQPAKLEDSAVYLCASSTSRYNEQFFGPGTRLTVL.

This clonotype has a count of ten or more. The chain recombines TRBV20-1 with TRBJ1-5, with a possible D match to TRBD1 (6 bases). Trimming stripped 3 bases from V and 4 bases from J, with 10 bases between. CDR1 and CDR2 (germline): DFQATT, SNEGSKA (reference sequence). This CDR3 has 13 amino acids. The CDR3 is CSASGGGNQPQHF. CDR3 bases: TGCAGTGCTAGTGGAGGGGGTAATCAGCCCCAGCATTTT.

This clonotype was recorded many times. The rearrangement links TRBV12-3 or TRBV12-4 to TRBJ1-4; no definite D call. The germline V and J ends were trimmed by 3 bases and 1 base, with 12 bases remaining between them. The CDR3 has 16 residues. The CDR3 protein is CASSFVGSRTNEKLFF. The CDR3 DNA sequence: TGTGCCAGCAGTTTCGTAGGGTCGAGAACTAATGAAAAACTGTTTTTT.

The table lists this clonotype with many counts. J is TRBJ1-2 and V is TRBV5-1; the match to TRBD1 covers 8 bases. CDR3 size: 14 residues. Germline V gives CDR1 SGHRS, CDR2 YFSETQ. The trim removed 5 bases at V and 4 bases at J, leaving 7 bases unmatched. As DNA, the CDR3 is TGCGCCAGCAGATCAACAGGGGGACTCTATGGCTACACCTTC. Translated: CASRSTGGLYGYTF.

This clonotype appeared many times. The CDR3 bases are TGTGCCAGCACCCCTTCTCCGGGGGTTCTTTACGAGCAGTACTTC. Encoded protein: CASTPSPGVLYEQYF. V and J are TRBV5-4 and TRBJ2-7, with D possibly being TRBD2 (6 bases). The V end lost 6 bases, the J end lost 4 bases, and 20 bases lay between the germline ends. The CDR3 contains 15 residues. Looked up from germline, CDR1 is SGHNT and CDR2 is YYREEE (reference sequence). The variable domain in full, with the rest retrieved from reference TRBV5-4 and TRBJ2-7, is ETGVTQSPTHLIKTRGQQVTLRCSSQSGHNTVSWYQQALGQGPQFIFQYYREEENGRGNFPPRFSGLQFPNYSSELNVNALELDDSALYLCASTPSPGVLYEQYFGPGTRLTVT.

This clonotype has ten or more counts. V usage is TRBV25-1 and J usage is TRBJ2-5; D is ambiguous. There are 11 residues in the CDR3. CDR1 is MGHDK, CDR2 SYGVNS, per germline. V was trimmed by 2 bases and J by 7 bases, leaving 5 bases between them. The CDR3 spells CASSEPGTQYF. Here the CDR3 DNA reads TGTGCCAGCAGTGAACCGGGGACCCAGTACTTC.

This clonotype was detected ten times or more. The chain combines TRBV20-1 with TRBJ1-2, with D perhaps TRBD1 (5 bases). The V gene's germline CDR1 is DFQATT and CDR2 SNEGSKA (reference sequence). This CDR3 is 13 amino acids long. V was shortened by 4 bases and J by 6 bases, with 15 bases between the two germline ends. The chain's CDR3 is CSATSGQGNGYTF. CDR3 in DNA: TGCAGTGCTACCTCGGGGCAGGGAAATGGCTACACCTTC.

This clonotype ranks as medium-sized. The genes are TRBV20-1 and TRBJ2-5; perhaps TRBD1 as D (6 bases). Trimming removed 0 bases at V and 4 bases at J, with 33 bases between. The CDR3 is 21 amino acids. Looked up from germline, CDR1 is DFQATT and CDR2 is SNEGSKA (reference sequence). This chain's CDR3 is CSARDRPGARDTDHFGETQYF. As DNA, the CDR3 is TGCAGTGCTAGAGATAGGCCTGGAGCCCGGGACACGGATCATTTTGGAGAGACCCAGTACTTC.

At least ten counts were recorded for this clonotype. CDR3 nucleotide sequence: TGCAGTGCTAGAGATCCAATGCGAGGGACAGATACGCAGTATTTT. Amino acid sequence: CSARDPMRGTDTQYF. This rearrangement joins TRBV20-1 to TRBJ2-3; TRBD2 is a possible D gene (5 bases). The CDR3 has 15 amino acids. Germline assignment: CDR1 DFQATT and CDR2 SNEGSKA (reference sequence). V shed 0 bases and J shed 3 bases, with 13 bases lying between them.

This clonotype has at least ten counts. The genes are TRBV9 and TRBJ2-3; 12 bases align to TRBD2. This CDR3 comprises 19 residues. Trimming took 0 bases from V and 4 from J; bases not matched to a gene: 12. The germline V gene has CDR1 SGDLS and CDR2 YYNGEE. CDR3 in amino acids: CASSVEGVRLAGEADTQYF. CDR3 coding DNA: TGTGCCAGCAGCGTAGAGGGGGTACGACTAGCGGGAGAAGCAGATACGCAGTATTTT. Combining the CDR3 with reference TRBV9 and TRBJ2-3 gives the whole variable domain DSGVTQTPKHLITATGQRVTLRCSPRSGDLSVYWYQQSLDQGLQFLIQYYNGEERAKGNILERFSAQQFPDLHSELNLSSLELGDSALYFCASSVEGVRLAGEADTQYFGPGTRLTVL.

In its sample, this clonotype was seen many times. The chain is built from TRBV20-1 and TRBJ2-1; D is tentatively TRBD1 or TRBD2 (5 bases each). In germline, CDR1 is DFQATT, CDR2 SNEGSKA (reference sequence). Trimming took 1 base from V and 0 from J, leaving 10 bases between them. This CDR3 spans 15 amino acids. Written as DNA, the CDR3 is TGCAGTGCTAGAGGGGGACGGAGCTCCTACAATGAGCAGTTCTTC. Residues: CSARGGRSSYNEQFF.

This clonotype has at least ten counts. The chain uses TRBV29-1 and TRBJ1-2, with D hard to call. V was trimmed by 3 bases and J by 4 bases, leaving 12 bases between them. Germline assignment: CDR1 SQVTM and CDR2 ANQGSEA. CDR3 length: 13 residues. The CDR3 nucleotides are TGCAGCGTTGAGTTTACAGACCTCTATGGCTACACCTTC. This gives the protein CSVEFTDLYGYTF.

This clonotype has ten or more counts. The chain recombines TRBV5-1 with TRBJ2-2; 10 positions agree with TRBD1. This CDR3 has 17 amino acids. Per germline, CDR1 SGHRS and CDR2 YFSETQ. Germline trimming cut 5 bases from V and 6 bases from J; bases unmatched to any gene: 13. The CDR3 loop reads CASSPNPGTGVAGELFF. For the CDR3, the DNA is TGCGCCAGCAGTCCGAATCCCGGGACAGGGGTAGCCGGGGAGCTGTTTTTT.

At least ten counts were recorded for this clonotype. This chain uses TRBV9 with TRBJ2-2, with D uncertain. Trimming stripped 6 bases from V and 2 bases from J, with 8 bases between. Germline CDR1 reads SGDLS; CDR2 reads YYNGEE. This CDR3 is built from 13 residues. This CDR3 is CASKSENTGELFF. Written as DNA, the CDR3 is TGTGCCAGCAAATCGGAAAACACCGGGGAGCTGTTTTTT.

This clonotype was counted at least ten times. The chain carries TRBV5-6 and TRBJ1-3; D possibly corresponds to TRBD1 (5 bases). Per germline, CDR1 SGHDT and CDR2 YYEEEE. Trimming pared 2 bases from V and 5 bases from J, leaving 11 bases between. CDR3 size: 14 residues. CDR3 DNA: TGTGCCAGCAGCTTTACAGGATCTAGAAACACCATATATTTT. Protein: CASSFTGSRNTIYF.

This clonotype was detected many times. This rearrangement joins TRBV6-2 or TRBV6-3 to TRBJ2-1; TRBD2 aligns across 7 bases. The CDR3 is 15 residues long. Germline V CDR1 and CDR2: MNHEY, SVGEGT. V was clipped by 0 bases and J by 7 bases; unmatched bases: 6. The chain's CDR3 is CASSYSGLLDNEQFF. The CDR3 DNA follows: TGTGCCAGCAGTTACTCGGGACTACTCGATAATGAGCAGTTCTTC.

This clonotype came up many times. The rearrangement uses TRBV20-1 and TRBJ2-5; D uncertain. V lost 3 bases, J lost 4 bases, and 12 bases lay in between. Germline lookup yields CDR1 DFQATT and CDR2 SNEGSKA (reference sequence). CDR3 length equals 13 residues. CDR3 loop: CSASRGFGETQYF. CDR3 nucleotides: TGCAGTGCTAGTCGTGGATTCGGAGAGACCCAGTACTTC.

This clonotype was seen ten or more times. V usage is TRBV10-3 and J usage is TRBJ2-7, with 8 bases identical to TRBD1. CDR1 ENHRY and CDR2 SYGVKD come from the germline V gene. Trimming removed 5 bases from V and 0 bases from J; junction bases left unmatched: 6. The length of the CDR3 is 15 residues. The chain's CDR3 is CAISYGQGSSYEQYF. DNA of the CDR3: TGTGCCATCAGTTATGGACAGGGCAGCTCCTACGAGCAGTACTTC.

At least ten counts were recorded for this clonotype. The rearrangement joins TRBV7-7 to TRBJ1-1; possible D gene TRBD1, 6 bases. The ends were cut back, 0 bases at V and 4 bases at J, with 27 bases in the middle. Germline CDR1 and CDR2: SSHAT and FNYEAQ (reference sequence). The CDR3 spans 20 residues. The CDR3, as DNA: TGTGCCAGCAGCTTAGCGGTTGGATCGGGCGGGGGGCGAGGAAGCACTGAAGCTTTCTTT. Protein sequence: CASSLAVGSGGGRGSTEAFF.

This clonotype came up many times. The CDR3 spells CASSKVGSSNQPQHF. For the CDR3, the DNA is TGTGCCAGCAGCAAAGTCGGCAGTAGCAATCAGCCCCAGCATTTT. V usage is TRBV21-1 and J usage is TRBJ1-5. TRBV21-1 is classified as a pseudogene. The CDR3 length is 15 residues.

In its sample, this clonotype was seen many times. V gene TRBV5-1 combines with J gene TRBJ2-1; D gene unclear. The V gene's germline CDR1 is SGHRS and CDR2 YFSETQ. The CDR3 runs to 12 residues. Trimming took 0 bases from V and 9 from J, leaving 7 bases between them. CDR3 DNA: TGCGCCAGCAGCTTGGAAGCGACTGAGCAGTTCTTC. Amino acid sequence: CASSLEATEQFF.

This clonotype has at least ten counts. J is TRBJ2-2 and V is TRBV29-1, with TRBD2 as a possible D gene (6 bases). Looked up from germline, CDR1 is SQVTM and CDR2 is ANQGSEA. V lost 3 bases and J lost 6, with 14 bases in between. The CDR3 has 14 amino acids. The CDR3 loop reads CSVEVVSGAGELFF. CDR3 coding DNA: TGCAGCGTTGAGGTGGTTTCGGGGGCCGGGGAGCTGTTTTTT.

In this sample, this clonotype turned up many times. The rearrangement links TRBV27 to TRBJ2-1, with TRBD1 matching 9 bases. CDR3 size: 17 residues. Germline V gene data show CDR1 as MNHEY and CDR2 as SMNVEV (reference sequence). The J segment lost 6 bases and the V segment lost 2 bases, leaving 11 bases of the junction unmatched. CDR3: CASSLEPGQGLGNEQFF. The CDR3 DNA sequence: TGTGCCAGCAGTTTAGAACCCGGACAGGGGCTGGGCAATGAGCAGTTCTTC.

As concerns this clonotype: One junction end disagrees with the germline gene, perhaps due to a read error. The V and J genes are TRBV5-5 and TRBJ1-5; tentative D call: TRBD1 (5 bases). This CDR3 is built from 14 residues. Germline values: CDR1 SGHKS, CDR2 YYEKEE (reference sequence). CDR3 in amino acids: CANSPGPMNQPQHF. DNA of the CDR3: TGTGCCAACAGCCCGGGACCGATGAATCAGCCCCAGCATTTT.

The sample holds many counts of this clonotype. V and J are TRBV27 and TRBJ2-1, with 13 positions matching TRBD2. CDR3 length: 15 residues. J gave up 9 bases and V 8 bases, and 10 bases lay outside the gene matches. The germline V gene has CDR1 MNHEY and CDR2 SMNVEV (reference sequence). The CDR3 reads CASVGTSGKGGEQFF. The CDR3 bases are TGTGCCAGCGTAGGGACTAGCGGGAAGGGGGGTGAGCAGTTCTTC.

This clonotype has ten or more counts. The rearrangement joins TRBV2 to TRBJ1-1; 7 bases align to TRBD1. J was trimmed by 6 bases and V by 6 bases; bases with no gene match: 7. The CDR3 runs to 13 residues. The germline gives CDR1 SNHLY, CDR2 FYNNEI. The CDR3 here is CASSPDRVAEAFF. The CDR3 DNA follows: TGTGCCAGCAGCCCCGACAGGGTTGCTGAAGCTTTCTTT.